This record looks at one T cell receptor (beta chain) sequence and its context. Its antigen remains unknown. This specimen belongs to a study of lymphopenia after photon versus proton radiotherapy. V gave up 0 bases and J gave up 2 bases, with 12 bases separating them. The CDR3 has 16 amino acids. Germline V gene sequence: CDR1 SGDLS, CDR2 YYNGEE. Only in-frame clones appear in the TCRdb table, and some are missing; sequencing was by immunoSEQ multiplex PCR. This table has approximately 65,000 clones, around 90% appearing once. Points from the study as a whole: Relative stability marked proton patients; photon patients lost diversity and naive cells. After lymphocyte nadir, photon-treated repertoires showed oligoclonal expansion, especially CD8+ Temra. Authors raise, but do not show, better survival with proton therapy. Post-nadir TCR diversity decline inversely tracked overall survival among those who died.

This clonotype originated in a man of 80 years or more with esophageal cancer. The sequencing used peripheral blood, collected from a patient treated with proton-based radiotherapy. The rearrangement joins TRBV9 to TRBJ1-5; D gene ambiguous. CDR3 coding DNA: TGTGCCAGCAGCGTAGACGGCGGACTTGGCAATCAGCCCCAGCATTTT. Translated: CASSVDGGLGNQPQHF.